A selection of T cell receptor beta chains follows, all from one sample in a study of cytomegalovirus exposure and HLA in healthy donors. The data were produced by immunoSEQ multiplex PCR, yet TCRdb's version contains in-frame clones alone and is incomplete. The sample carries approximately 150,000 clones, about 63% recorded once. Sequenced input: PBMCs. The receptor set was obtained from a woman in her forties in good health and CMV-seropositive. CDR3s include the opening cysteine and the closing phenylalanine or tryptophan. A D gene is named only where the DNA matches it firmly. Rows give clone size only sometimes, using once, few, many, or a class for an expanded clone.

d_call: .; v_call: TRBV5-4; j_call: TRBJ2-1; clone_size: .; cdr3_nt: TGTGCCAGCAGCCGGAGCAGTGGGTCCTACAATGAGCAGTTCTTC; cdr3_aa: CASSRSSGSYNEQFF
d_call: .; v_call: TRBV19; j_call: TRBJ2-3; clone_size: .; cdr3_nt: TGTGCCAGTAATGAGGGAGCAGGAGATACGCAGTATTTT; cdr3_aa: CASNEGAGDTQYF
d_call: .; v_call: TRBV7-2; j_call: TRBJ2-7; clone_size: .; cdr3_nt: TGTGCCAGCAGCTCAACGGGGGTTATCTCCTACGAGCAGTACTTC; cdr3_aa: CASSSTGVISYEQYF
d_call: TRBD2; v_call: TRBV28; j_call: TRBJ2-1; clone_size: .; cdr3_nt: TGTGCCAGCCTCGGACTAGCGGATTACAATGAGCAGTTCTTC; cdr3_aa: CASLGLADYNEQFF
d_call: TRBD2; v_call: TRBV7-2; j_call: TRBJ2-5; clone_size: .; cdr3_nt: TGTGCCAGCAGCTTAGCGGGACTAGCGGGGGAGACCCAGTACTTC; cdr3_aa: CASSLAGLAGETQYF
d_call: TRBD2; v_call: TRBV6-1; j_call: TRBJ2-1; clone_size: .; cdr3_nt: TGTGCCAGCGGTTTAATGGGAGCGGGAGGATGTGAGCAGTTCTTC; cdr3_aa: CASGLMGAGGCEQFF
d_call: .; v_call: TRBV4-1; j_call: TRBJ2-1; clone_size: few; cdr3_nt: TGCGCCAGCAGCCAACAAAAATCGGGGTCTTTCAACAATGAGCAGTTCTTC; cdr3_aa: CASSQQKSGSFNNEQFF
d_call: .; v_call: TRBV7-3; j_call: TRBJ2-3; clone_size: .; cdr3_nt: TGTGCCAGCAGTTCCCCTTCCGGGGATACGCAGTATTTT; cdr3_aa: CASSSPSGDTQYF
d_call: TRBD1; v_call: TRBV5-1; j_call: TRBJ1-1; clone_size: .; cdr3_nt: TGCGCCAGCATGGGACAGGTGAACACTGAAGCTTTCTTT; cdr3_aa: CASMGQVNTEAFF
d_call: TRBD2; v_call: TRBV5-1; j_call: TRBJ2-3; clone_size: few; cdr3_nt: TGCGCCAGCAGCTTGGCGGGAGGGCCCACAGATACGCAGTATTTT; cdr3_aa: CASSLAGGPTDTQYF